In this sample, the clone carrying this T cell receptor beta chain turned up many times. In germline, CDR1 is MDHEN, CDR2 SYDVKM. The CDR3 has 16 residues. Trimming at V came to 1 base and at J to 3 bases, leaving 5 bases not matched to a gene. This sample is drawn from a study of T cells in Graves' hyperthyroidism and ophthalmopathy. From RNA transcripts, TCR beta CDR3 regions were amplified. With the HTBI primer set, the TCR CDR3 went through a first round of RT-PCR. TCRdb called the multiplex PCR reads again in MiXCR, with one record for every CDR3 protein. The sample lists 200,000 to 250,000 distinct CDR3 sequences, 17% occurring once.

The source is a man aged 45-65 years with Graves' hyperthyroidism. V usage is TRBV28 and J usage is TRBJ2-3, with 9 bases aligning to TRBD2. Material: blood. The CDR3 bases are TGTGCCAGCAGTTTATTAGGTAGCGGGAGAACAGATACGCAGTATTTT. Translating gives CASSLLGSGRTDTQYF.